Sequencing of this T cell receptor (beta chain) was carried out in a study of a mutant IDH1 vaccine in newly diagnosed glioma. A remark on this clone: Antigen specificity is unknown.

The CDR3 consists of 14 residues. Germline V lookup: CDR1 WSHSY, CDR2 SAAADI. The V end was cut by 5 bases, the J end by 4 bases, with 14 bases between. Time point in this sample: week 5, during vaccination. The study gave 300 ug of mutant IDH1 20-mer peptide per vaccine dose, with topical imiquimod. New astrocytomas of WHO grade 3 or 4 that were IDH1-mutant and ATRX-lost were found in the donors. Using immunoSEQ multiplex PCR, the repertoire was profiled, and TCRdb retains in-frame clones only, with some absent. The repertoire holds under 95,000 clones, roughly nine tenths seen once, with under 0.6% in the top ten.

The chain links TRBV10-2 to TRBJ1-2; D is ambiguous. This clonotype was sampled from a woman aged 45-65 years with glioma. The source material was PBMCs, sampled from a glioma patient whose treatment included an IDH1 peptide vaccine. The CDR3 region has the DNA TGCGCCAGCAGTTCTCCCCGGACGGCCTATGGCTACACCTTC. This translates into CASSSPRTAYGYTF.